The sequence of this T cell receptor (beta chain) was determined in a study of glioma-infiltrating T cells after dendritic cell vaccination. Study-wide context: The vaccine used monocyte-derived dendritic cells pulsed overnight with autologous tumor lysate.

Input was around 1.9 ug genomic DNA, or all available if less. TCRdb keeps only in-frame clones here, not all; method: immunoSEQ multiplex PCR. This table holds fewer than 110,000 clones, 75% to 85% found once. Germline loops: CDR1 MNHEY, CDR2 SMNVEV (reference sequence). Germline trimming cut 3 bases from V and 7 bases from J; bases unmatched to any gene: 7. CDR3 length equals 14 residues. Sequenced material: blood, taken before dendritic cell vaccination. The chain has TRBV27 and TRBJ2-5; the match to TRBD1 covers 8 bases. This receptor was taken from a human donor with glioblastoma. The chain's CDR3 is CASSFRGPGRTQYF. Here the CDR3 DNA reads TGTGCCAGCAGTTTCAGGGGGCCCGGTCGGACCCAGTACTTC.